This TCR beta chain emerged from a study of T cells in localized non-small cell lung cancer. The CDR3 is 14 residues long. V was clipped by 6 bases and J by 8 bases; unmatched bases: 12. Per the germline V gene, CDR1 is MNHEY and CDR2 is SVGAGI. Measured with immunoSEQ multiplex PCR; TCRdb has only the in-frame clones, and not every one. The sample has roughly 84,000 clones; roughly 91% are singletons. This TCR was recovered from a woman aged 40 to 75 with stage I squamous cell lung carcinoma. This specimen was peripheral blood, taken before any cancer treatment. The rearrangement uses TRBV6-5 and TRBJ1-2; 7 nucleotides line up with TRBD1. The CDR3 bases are TGTGCCAGCAGGGGGCCAGGGAAAGGGGGCGGCTACACCTTC. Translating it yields CASRGPGKGGGYTF.